The entry that follows covers one T cell receptor (beta chain) sequence. Its antigen remains unidentified. TCRdb's table, derived via immunoSEQ multiplex PCR, lists solely in-frame clones and lacks some. This table has about 50,000 clones, roughly nine tenths appearing once. This entry comes from a study of CD4+ T cells in melanoma. Study observations and caveats: Diverse differentiation states were reported for melanoma neoantigen-specific CD4+ T cells. CD8+ T cell, macrophage and B cell function reportedly correlated with neoantigen-specific CD4+ T cells.

CDR3 length equals 15 residues. From germline, CDR1 is MDHEN and CDR2 SYDVKM. V shed 1 base and J shed 2 bases, with 9 bases lying between them. The chain links TRBV28 to TRBJ1-5; D remains unclear. Sequencing input: peripheral blood. The receptor was derived from a human donor with melanoma. The CDR3 here is CASSLSGAGNQPQHF. CDR3 in DNA: TGTGCCAGCAGTTTATCTGGTGCCGGCAATCAGCCCCAGCATTTT.